The 14 T cell receptor beta chains below all came from one sample that was sequenced in a study of CD8+CD57+ T cells in acquired aplastic anemia. For CDR3 and TCR beta VDJ profiling, genomic DNA was the template used. Via MiXCR, TCRdb re-called the reads, giving one row per CDR3 protein. The table shows more than 150,000 distinct CDR3 sequences, with under 55% occurring only once. The sample taken for sequencing was sorted CD4+, CD8+, or CD8+CD57+ T cells (not recorded which) from PBMCs. Source of these receptors: a human donor in good health.

The rearrangement links TRBV12-3 or TRBV12-4 to TRBJ1-1; D gene uncertain. Trimming took 4 bases from V and 8 from J, leaving 11 bases between them. The CDR3 has 12 amino acids. CDR3 nucleotides: TGTGCCAGCAGTTGGGCCGGCGAGGAAGCTTTCTTT. Translated: CASSWAGEEAFF.

Notes on this clonotype: A much larger clone is a single base away; this may be a read error. The rearrangement joins TRBV5-6 to TRBJ2-3; 7 nucleotides match TRBD1. The germline CDR1 and CDR2 sequences are SGHDT and YYEEEE. This CDR3 is built from 17 residues. Trimming cost V 0 bases and J 5 bases; bases outside gene matches: 12. Written as DNA, the CDR3 is TGTGCCAGCAGCTTGGGCCTCGGGACAGCAGGCATAGATACGCAGTATTTT. Amino acid sequence: CASSLGLGTAGIDTQYF.

Many counts were recorded for this clonotype. The chain recombines TRBV24-1 with TRBJ1-1; perhaps TRBD1 as D (6 bases). V was trimmed by 9 bases and J by 7 bases, leaving 17 bases between them. Germline lookup yields CDR1 KGHDR and CDR2 SFDVKD. The CDR3 runs to 13 residues. CDR3 sequence reads: CATEGGSRGEAFF. In nucleotides, the CDR3 is TGTGCCACCGAGGGGGGCTCCCGGGGTGAAGCTTTCTTT.

The V gene is TRBV12-5, the J gene TRBJ1-5; D is uncertain. CDR3 size: 19 residues. V lost 1 base and J lost 0, with 19 bases in between. Germline-derived CDR1 and CDR2 are LGHNT and FRNRAP. DNA for the CDR3: TGTGCTAGTGGTTTGGACGAAGGGAGGGTGTGGGATAGCAATCAGCCCCAGCATTTT. Protein product: CASGLDEGRVWDSNQPQHF. The full variable domain, completed using reference TRBV12-5 and TRBJ1-5, is DARVTQTPRHKVTEMGQEVTMRCQPILGHNTVFWYRQTMMQGLELLAYFRNRAPLDDSGMPKDRFSAEMPDATLATLKIQPSEPRDSAVYFCASGLDEGRVWDSNQPQHFGDGTRLSIL.

Details on this clonotype: This may come from a read error, since a much larger clone is one base off. This likely comes from a read error, as the CDR3 has no conserved phenylalanine or tryptophan at its end. This sequence joins TRBV12-3 or TRBV12-4 and TRBJ1-1; no firm D call. Trimming stripped 8 bases from V and 1 base from J, with 11 bases between. The CDR3 consists of 13 residues. The CDR3 loop reads CASSPRRNTEAFY. The DNA of the CDR3 is TGTGCCAGCTCCCCCCGGAGGAACACTGAAGCTTTCTAT.

This clonotype was picked up one time. This could be a read error, since a much larger clone is one nucleotide away. The V call is TRBV3-1, the J call TRBJ2-5; D assignment may be TRBD1 or TRBD2 (5 bases each). Germline CDR1 LGHDT, CDR2 YNNKEL (reference sequence). There are 15 residues in the CDR3. CDR3 in amino acids: CANSQGIGALETQYF. The DNA of the CDR3 is TGTGCCAACAGCCAAGGCATCGGGGCGTTGGAGACCCAGTACTTC.

The chain recombines TRBV2 with TRBJ2-7; TRBD1 aligns across 8 bases. Germline V lookup: CDR1 SNHLY, CDR2 FYNNEI. This CDR3 region has 13 residues. J was trimmed by 5 bases and V by 6 bases; bases with no gene match: 6. CDR3 coding DNA: TGTGCCAGCAGCTTGACAGGGGATGACGAGCAGTACTTC. It encodes CASSLTGDDEQYF.

The chain is built from TRBV20-1 and TRBJ1-1, with unresolved D. With 0 bases removed from V and 4 bases from J, the gap between germline ends came to 6 bases. Germline V gives CDR1 DFQATT, CDR2 SNEGSKA (reference sequence). The CDR3 has 12 amino acids. Written as DNA, the CDR3 is TGCAGTGCTAGAGATTCAAGCACTGAAGCTTTCTTT. It codes for CSARDSSTEAFF.

This clonotype was recorded at least ten times. The chain joins TRBV29-1 to TRBJ2-4; TRBD2 aligns across 7 bases. This CDR3 is 14 amino acids long. Germline assignment: CDR1 SQVTM and CDR2 ANQGSEA. Unmatched junction bases numbered 14, after V lost 7 bases and J lost 8 bases. CDR3 protein: CSAGLGLRRDIQYF. The CDR3 nucleotides read TGCAGCGCAGGCCTGGGACTACGGAGGGACATTCAGTACTTC.

This clonotype was recorded at least ten times. J is TRBJ2-4 and V is TRBV2, with D possibly matching TRBD1 (6 bases). The CDR3 is made up of 12 amino acids. Germline V CDR1 and CDR2: SNHLY, FYNNEI. The germline V and J ends were trimmed by 6 bases and 7 bases, with 10 bases remaining between them. DNA for the CDR3: TGTGCCAGCAGGCCGAGGGGGAACATTCAGTACTTC. Its protein is CASRPRGNIQYF.

The V gene is TRBV12-5, the J gene TRBJ2-1; 11 bases match TRBD2. The junction had 6 bases not matched to a gene; V was cut back by 4 bases and J by 4 bases. CDR3 length equals 16 residues. Germline V lookup: CDR1 LGHNT, CDR2 FRNRAP. CDR3 sequence reads: CASGWTSGFGYNEQFF. The CDR3 bases are TGTGCTAGTGGTTGGACTAGCGGGTTTGGATACAATGAGCAGTTCTTC.

The chain couples TRBV19 to TRBJ2-7; 11 positions agree with TRBD2. This CDR3 spans 15 amino acids. V gave up 6 bases and J gave up 2 bases; unmatched junction bases: 6. The V gene's germline CDR1 is LNHDA and CDR2 SQIVND (reference sequence). The CDR3 DNA sequence: TGTGCCAGTAGCATACTAGCGGGGGAAACCTACGAGCAGTACTTC. Its protein product is CASSILAGETYEQYF.

This clonotype was seen more than once but under ten times. The genes are TRBV28 and TRBJ1-1; 8 bases match TRBD1. The CDR3 has 16 amino acids. Germline CDR1 and CDR2: MDHEN and SYDVKM. The junction had 11 bases not matched to a gene; V was cut back by 4 bases and J by 4 bases. Written as DNA, the CDR3 is TGTGCCAGCAGTTCCCCAGGGGGCGGACGGGTCACTGAAGCTTTCTTT. Amino acid sequence: CASSSPGGGRVTEAFF.

This clonotype was recorded a few times. V is TRBV3-1 and J is TRBJ2-7; D not resolved. The CDR3 sequence is 12 residues long. V was pared by 1 base and J by 3 bases, with 4 bases between. Germline V gene sequence: CDR1 LGHDT, CDR2 YNNKEL (reference sequence). Here the CDR3 reads CASSQGDYEQYF. The CDR3 DNA is TGTGCCAGCAGCCAAGGGGACTACGAGCAGTACTTC.